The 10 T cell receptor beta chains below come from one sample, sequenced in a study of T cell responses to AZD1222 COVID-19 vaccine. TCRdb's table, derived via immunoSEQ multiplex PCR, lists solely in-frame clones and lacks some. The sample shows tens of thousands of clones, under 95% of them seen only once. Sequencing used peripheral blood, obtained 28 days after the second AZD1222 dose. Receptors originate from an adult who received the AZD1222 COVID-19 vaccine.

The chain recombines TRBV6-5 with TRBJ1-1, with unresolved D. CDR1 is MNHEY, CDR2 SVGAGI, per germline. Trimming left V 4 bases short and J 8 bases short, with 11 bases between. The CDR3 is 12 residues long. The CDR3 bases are TGTGCCAGCAGTTTGGGCGGGAAAGAAGCTTTCTTT. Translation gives CASSLGGKEAFF.

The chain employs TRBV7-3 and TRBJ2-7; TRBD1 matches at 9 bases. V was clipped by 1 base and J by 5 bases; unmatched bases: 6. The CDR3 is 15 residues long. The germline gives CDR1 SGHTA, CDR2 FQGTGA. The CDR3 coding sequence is TGTGCCAGCAGCTTAATTGGGACAGGGTTCCACGAGCAGTACTTC. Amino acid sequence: CASSLIGTGFHEQYF. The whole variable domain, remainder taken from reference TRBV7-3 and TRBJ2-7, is GAGVSQTPSNKVTEKGKYVELRCDPISGHTALYWYRQSLGQGPEFLIYFQGTGAADDSGLPNDRFFAVRPEGSVSTLKIQRTERGDSAVYLCASSLIGTGFHEQYFGPGTRLTVT.

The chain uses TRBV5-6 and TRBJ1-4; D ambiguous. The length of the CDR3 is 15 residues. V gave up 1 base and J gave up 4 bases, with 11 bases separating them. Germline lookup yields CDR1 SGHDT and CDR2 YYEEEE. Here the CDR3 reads CASSLRAGYNEKLFF. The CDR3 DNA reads TGTGCCAGCAGCTTGAGAGCAGGCTATAATGAAAAACTGTTTTTT. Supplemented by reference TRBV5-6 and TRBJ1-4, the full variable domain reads DAGVTQSPTHLIKTRGQQVTLRCSPKSGHDTVSWYQQALGQGPQFIFQYYEEEERQRGNFPDRFSGHQFPNYSSELNVNALLLGDSALYLCASSLRAGYNEKLFFGSGTQLSVL.

CDR3 nucleotides: TGTGCCAGCAGCTCACCCTCTTGGACAGGGAGAAATATCGATGAGCAGTTCTTC. Its protein is CASSSPSWTGRNIDEQFF. This chain joins TRBV7-2 and TRBJ2-1, with 8 positions matching TRBD1. The CDR3 loop spans 18 amino acids. Trimming at V came to 4 bases and at J to 8 bases, leaving 19 bases not matched to a gene. Germline CDR1 SGHTA, CDR2 FQGNSA.

CDR3 amino acids: CATGTSVPETQYF. The CDR3 DNA reads as TGTGCCACCGGGACTAGCGTGCCAGAGACCCAGTACTTC. This chain uses TRBV24-1 with TRBJ2-5; 10 bases map to TRBD2. This CDR3 comprises 13 residues. CDR1 is KGHDR, CDR2 SFDVKD, per germline. The V gene end was trimmed by 9 bases and the J gene end by 4 bases; junction bases not matched to a gene: 4.

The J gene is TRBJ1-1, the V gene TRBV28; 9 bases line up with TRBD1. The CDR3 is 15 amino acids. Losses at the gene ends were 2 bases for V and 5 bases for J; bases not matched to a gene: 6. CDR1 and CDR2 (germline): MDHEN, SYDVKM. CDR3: CASSLGDRERTEAFF. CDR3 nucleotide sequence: TGTGCCAGCAGTTTAGGGGACAGGGAGAGGACTGAAGCTTTCTTT. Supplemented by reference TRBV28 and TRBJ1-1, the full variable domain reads DVKVTQSSRYLVKRTGEKVFLECVQDMDHENMFWYRQDPGLGLRLIYFSYDVKMKEKGDIPEGYSVSREKKERFSLILESASTNQTSMYLCASSLGDRERTEAFFGQGTRLTVV.

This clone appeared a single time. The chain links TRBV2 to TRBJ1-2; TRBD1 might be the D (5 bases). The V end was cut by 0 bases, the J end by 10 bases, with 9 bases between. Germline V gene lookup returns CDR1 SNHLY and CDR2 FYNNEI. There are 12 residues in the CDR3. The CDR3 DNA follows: TGTGCCAGCAGTGAAGCGCTGGGACTCTACACCTTC. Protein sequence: CASSEALGLYTF.

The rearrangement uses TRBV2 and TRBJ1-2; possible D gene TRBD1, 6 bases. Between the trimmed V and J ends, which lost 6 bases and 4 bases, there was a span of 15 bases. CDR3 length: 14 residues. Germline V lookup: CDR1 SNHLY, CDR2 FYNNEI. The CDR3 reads CASRLRDNTYGYTF. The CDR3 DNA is TGTGCCAGCAGACTCCGGGACAATACCTATGGCTACACCTTC.

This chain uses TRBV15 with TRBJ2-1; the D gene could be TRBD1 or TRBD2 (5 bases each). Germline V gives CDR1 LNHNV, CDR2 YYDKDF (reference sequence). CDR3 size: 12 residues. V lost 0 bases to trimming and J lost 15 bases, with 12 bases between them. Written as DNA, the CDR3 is TGTGCCACCAGCAGAGATTCGGGGCCTGGGTTCTTC. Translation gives CATSRDSGPGFF.

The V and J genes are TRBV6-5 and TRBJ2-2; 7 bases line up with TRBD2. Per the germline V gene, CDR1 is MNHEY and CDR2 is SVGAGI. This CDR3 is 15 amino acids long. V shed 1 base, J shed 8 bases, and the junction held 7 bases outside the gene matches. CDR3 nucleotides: TGTGCCAGCAGTTACTGGGGGGGTGCAAGTGGGGAGCTGTTTTTT. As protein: CASSYWGGASGELFF.